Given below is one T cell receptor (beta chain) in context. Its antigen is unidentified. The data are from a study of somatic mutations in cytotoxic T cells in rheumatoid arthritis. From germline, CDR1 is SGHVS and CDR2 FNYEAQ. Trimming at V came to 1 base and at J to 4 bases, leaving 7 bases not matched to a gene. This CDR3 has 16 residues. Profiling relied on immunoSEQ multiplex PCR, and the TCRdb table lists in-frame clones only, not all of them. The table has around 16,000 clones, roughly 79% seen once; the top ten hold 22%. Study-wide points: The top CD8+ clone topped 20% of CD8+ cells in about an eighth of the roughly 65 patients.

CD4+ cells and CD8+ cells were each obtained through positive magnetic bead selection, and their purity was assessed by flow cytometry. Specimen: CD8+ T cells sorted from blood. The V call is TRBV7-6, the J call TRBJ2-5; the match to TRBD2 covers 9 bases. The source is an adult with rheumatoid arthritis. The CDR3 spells CASSLDRLAGRETQYF. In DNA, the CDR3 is TGTGCCAGCAGCTTAGACAGGCTAGCGGGGAGAGAGACCCAGTACTTC.